These 26 T cell receptor beta chains originate from one sample sequenced in a study of blood T cell repertoires in COVID-19. Clones were sequenced by immunoSEQ multiplex PCR, and TCRdb holds only the in-frame ones, with some missing. The sample holds roughly 230,000 clones, 82% seen once. Sequencing used peripheral blood. The receptors were sampled from a woman of 80 years or more with acute or convalescent COVID-19.

The genes are TRBV6-1 and TRBJ2-2; TRBD2 matches 12 bases. CDR3 size: 17 residues. Germline V gene data show CDR1 as MNHNS and CDR2 as SASEGT. Trimming cost V 4 bases and J 5 bases; bases outside gene matches: 8. The CDR3 spells CASSAPSGGAGTGELFF. CDR3 in DNA: TGTGCCAGCAGTGCCCCTAGCGGGGGGGCTGGAACCGGGGAGCTGTTTTTT.

This rearrangement joins TRBV3-1 (or the pseudogene TRBV3-2) to TRBJ2-7; TRBD2 agrees at 13 bases. This CDR3 region has 14 residues. CDR1 is LGHDT, CDR2 YNNKEL, per germline (reference sequence). The junction had 4 bases not matched to a gene; V was cut back by 4 bases and J by 7 bases. The CDR3 DNA reads TGTGCCAGCAGCCGGACTAGCGGGGGTGGTGAGCAGTACTTC. Translation gives CASSRTSGGGEQYF.

This clone is a singleton in its sample. This chain joins TRBV9 and TRBJ2-1, with 9 positions matching TRBD2. This CDR3 spans 16 amino acids. V lost 0 bases to trimming and J lost 9 bases; unmatched junction nucleotides: 10. The germline CDR1 and CDR2 sequences are SGDLS and YYNGEE. CDR3 bases: TGTGCCAGCAGCGTAGTGGCGCGGGGGGGCCTGGGTGAGCAGTTCTTC. It translates to CASSVVARGGLGEQFF.

The chain couples TRBV6-5 to TRBJ1-5, with 9 nucleotides matching TRBD1. Trimming at V came to 5 bases and at J to 9 bases, leaving 5 bases not matched to a gene. This CDR3 region has 13 residues. Looked up from germline, CDR1 is MNHEY and CDR2 is SVGAGI. The CDR3 nucleotides are TGTGCCAGCAGTCCGGGACAGGGACTGCCCCAGCATTTT. Its translation is CASSPGQGLPQHF.

The chain employs TRBV9 and TRBJ2-3; D gene uncertain. The V end was cut by 0 bases, the J end by 0 bases, with 5 bases between. The V gene's germline CDR1 is SGDLS and CDR2 YYNGEE. The CDR3 sequence is 14 residues long. CDR3 in amino acids: CASSVESSTDTQYF. In nucleotides, the CDR3 is TGTGCCAGCAGCGTAGAGAGTAGCACAGATACGCAGTATTTT.

This clone was detected once. The chain joins TRBV11-3 to TRBJ2-1; 15 positions agree with TRBD2. Germline lookup yields CDR1 SGHNT and CDR2 YENEEA. This CDR3 region has 16 residues. The V and J ends lost 1 base and 7 bases, in that order; junction bases with no gene match: 2. CDR3 in amino acids: CASSLGTSGGANEQFF. CDR3 nucleotide sequence: TGTGCCAGCAGCTTAGGGACTAGCGGGGGGGCGAATGAGCAGTTCTTC.

The chain combines TRBV18 with TRBJ2-1; TRBD2 agrees at 13 bases. Germline loops: CDR1 KGHSH, CDR2 LQKENI. The CDR3 extends over 15 amino acids. The V segment lost 5 bases and the J segment 10 bases; nucleotides outside the gene matches: 8. The CDR3 nucleotides are TGTGCCAGCTCAACCGGGACTAGCGGGGTCCTCGAGCAGTTCTTC. This sequence encodes CASSTGTSGVLEQFF.

V usage is TRBV30 and J usage is TRBJ2-7; possible D gene TRBD1, 5 bases. The CDR3 is 12 residues long. Per the germline V gene, CDR1 is GTSNPN and CDR2 is SVGIG (reference sequence). Deletions cut 0 bases from V and 5 bases from J, with 8 bases between. CDR3 sequence: CAWSVLGDEQYF. The CDR3 nucleotides are TGTGCCTGGAGTGTCTTAGGGGACGAGCAGTACTTC.

This rearrangement joins TRBV9 to TRBJ2-5; TRBD1 matches at 7 bases. After removal of 0 bases from V and 0 bases from J, the junction contained 2 bases not matched to a gene. The germline gives CDR1 SGDLS, CDR2 YYNGEE. The CDR3 contains 15 residues. The CDR3 is CASSVGTGYQETQYF. The CDR3 nucleotides read TGTGCCAGCAGCGTAGGGACAGGATACCAAGAGACCCAGTACTTC.

This clone appeared a single time. The J gene is TRBJ2-5, the V gene TRBV6-5, with D tentatively TRBD1 (6 bases). In germline, CDR1 is MNHEY, CDR2 SVGAGI. Trimming stripped 8 bases from V and 2 bases from J, with 12 bases between. The CDR3 is 13 amino acids. CDR3 DNA sequence: TGTGCCAGCGGCCCCGGGACACAAGAGACCCAGTACTTC. The encoded protein is CASGPGTQETQYF.

The genes are TRBV1 and TRBJ2-5; TRBD2 is the table's D call and was not checked against the DNA. TRBV1 is a known pseudogene. The CDR3 loop spans 17 amino acids. DNA for the CDR3: TGCACCAGCAGCCAGGAGGCTCCAGGACGGCCAAAAGAGACCCAGTACTTC. Its translation is CTSSQEAPGRPKETQYF.

The chain employs TRBV5-4 and TRBJ1-4; D may be TRBD1 (5 bases). CDR1 is SGHNT, CDR2 YYREEE, per germline (reference sequence). The CDR3 contains 14 residues. With 10 bases removed from V and 8 bases from J, the gap between germline ends came to 21 bases. DNA of the CDR3: TGTGCCCGGACCCCCGGGGGGATTAACGAAAAACTGTTTTTT. Protein product: CARTPGGINEKLFF.

The chain recombines TRBV27 with TRBJ1-2, with TRBD1 matching over 7 bases. Germline CDR1 MNHEY, CDR2 SMNVEV (reference sequence). The CDR3 spans 13 residues. The trim removed 5 bases at V and 4 bases at J, leaving 4 bases unmatched. CDR3 sequence reads: CASSRDRVYGYTF. The CDR3 coding sequence is TGTGCCAGCAGTCGAGACAGGGTCTATGGCTACACCTTC.

V and J are TRBV2 and TRBJ1-1; D is undetermined. Germline V gives CDR1 SNHLY, CDR2 FYNNEI. This CDR3 is 12 amino acids long. Trimming left V 0 bases short and J 8 bases short, with 7 bases between. The CDR3 DNA sequence: TGTGCCAGCAGTGAAGCGGCCAGGGAAGCTTTCTTT. Translation gives CASSEAAREAFF. Looking up the rest from reference TRBV2 and TRBJ1-1 gives the full variable domain: EPEVTQTPSHQVTQMGQEVILRCVPISNHLYFYWYRQILGQKVEFLVSFYNNEISEKSEIFDDQFSVERPDGSNFTLKIRSTKLEDSAMYFCASSEAAREAFFGQGTRLTVV.

This chain connects TRBV7-9 to TRBJ2-7, with D uncertain. The germline V gene encodes CDR1 SEHNR and CDR2 FQNEAQ (reference sequence). The length of the CDR3 is 14 residues. Trimming stripped 1 base from V and 3 bases from J, with 10 bases between. The CDR3 reads CASSLDPGNYEQYF. The CDR3 DNA sequence: TGTGCCAGCAGCTTAGATCCAGGCAACTACGAGCAGTACTTC.

The chain recombines TRBV2 with TRBJ2-7; 9 nucleotides line up with TRBD1. V dropped 6 bases and J dropped 5; count of bases not matched to a gene: 17. Per the germline V gene, CDR1 is SNHLY and CDR2 is FYNNEI. The CDR3 runs to 17 residues. The CDR3 here is CASRRDRVDRWGNEQYF. The CDR3 DNA is TGTGCCAGCAGACGGGACAGGGTAGATAGATGGGGAAACGAGCAGTACTTC. Combining the CDR3 with reference TRBV2 and TRBJ2-7 gives the whole variable domain EPEVTQTPSHQVTQMGQEVILRCVPISNHLYFYWYRQILGQKVEFLVSFYNNEISEKSEIFDDQFSVERPDGSNFTLKIRSTKLEDSAMYFCASRRDRVDRWGNEQYFGPGTRLTVT.

The chain joins TRBV9 to TRBJ1-1; perhaps TRBD1 as D (6 bases). V was clipped by 3 bases and J by 4 bases, with 10 bases between them. Germline-derived CDR1 and CDR2 are SGDLS and YYNGEE. The CDR3 is 13 residues long. CDR3 region: CASSAGVVTEAFF. The CDR3 DNA sequence: TGTGCCAGCAGCGCAGGGGTCGTCACTGAAGCTTTCTTT.

The chain carries TRBV11-2 and TRBJ1-3; 8 nucleotides match TRBD1. From germline, CDR1 is SGHAT and CDR2 FQNNGV. V lost 5 bases, J lost 0 bases, and 6 bases stayed unmatched. CDR3 length equals 16 residues. The CDR3 loop is CASSPGTGVSGNTIYF. For the CDR3, the DNA is TGTGCCAGCAGCCCGGGGACAGGCGTCTCTGGAAACACCATATATTTT.

This chain joins TRBV30 and TRBJ1-2; 8 bases map to TRBD1. The CDR3 length is 11 residues. The V gene end was trimmed by 0 bases and the J gene end by 14 bases; junction bases not matched to a gene: 5. Germline CDR1 reads GTSNPN; CDR2 reads SVGIG (reference sequence). This chain's CDR3 is CAWSVGQGLTF. The CDR3 DNA follows: TGTGCCTGGAGTGTCGGACAGGGATTAACCTTC.

The J gene is TRBJ2-2, the V gene TRBV3-1 (or the pseudogene TRBV3-2), with TRBD1 matching 8 bases. In germline, CDR1 is LGHDT, CDR2 YNNKEL (reference sequence). The CDR3 is 16 amino acids. J lost 4 bases, V lost 4 bases, and 8 bases had no gene match. DNA for the CDR3: TGTGCCAGCAGCCCCCGGACAGGGATCAGCACCGGGGAGCTGTTTTTT. Encoded protein: CASSPRTGISTGELFF.

V and J are TRBV25-1 and TRBJ2-1, with 9 bases fitting TRBD1. In germline, CDR1 is MGHDK, CDR2 SYGVNS. V shed 9 bases and J 4 bases; nucleotides not matched to a gene: 1. The CDR3 totals 12 residues. The CDR3 sequence: CASGTGYNEQFF. The DNA of the CDR3 is TGTGCCAGTGGGACAGGGTACAATGAGCAGTTCTTC.

The gene calls are TRBV5-1 and TRBJ1-1; D is unclear. The CDR3 is 16 residues long. Germline CDR1 reads SGHRS; CDR2 reads YFSETQ. V dropped 2 bases and J dropped 0 bases, with 14 bases sitting between them. CDR3 loop: CASSFTSSLLNTEAFF. The CDR3, as DNA: TGCGCCAGCAGCTTTACTTCGTCCCTCCTGAACACTGAAGCTTTCTTT.

In this sample, this clone turned up once. The gene calls are TRBV4-3 and TRBJ2-1; TRBD1 is a possible D gene (6 bases). CDR3 length equals 17 residues. In germline, CDR1 is LGHNA, CDR2 YSLEER. Trimming shortened V by 2 bases and J by 0 bases, and 14 bases separated the two germline ends. The CDR3 nucleotides read TGCGCCAGCAGCCAACTCCTGGACAGCTACTCCTACAATGAGCAGTTCTTC. Protein: CASSQLLDSYSYNEQFF.

The chain uses TRBV5-1 and TRBJ1-2; TRBD1 might be the D (5 bases). V was clipped by 4 bases and J by 7 bases, with 17 bases between them. There are 14 residues in the CDR3. The germline gives CDR1 SGHRS, CDR2 YFSETQ. The CDR3 protein is CASSQEGPRFGYTF. CDR3 nucleotide sequence: TGCGCCAGCAGCCAGGAGGGGCCCCGGTTTGGCTACACCTTC.

The chain uses TRBV5-6 and TRBJ2-3; 7 bases line up with TRBD1. The CDR3 is 15 amino acids. Trimming removed 0 bases from V and 2 bases from J; junction bases left unmatched: 3. Germline-derived CDR1 and CDR2 are SGHDT and YYEEEE. CDR3 nucleotides: TGTGCCAGCAGCTTGGGGGACAGAAACACAGATACGCAGTATTTT. Protein product: CASSLGDRNTDTQYF.

The chain employs TRBV7-6 and TRBJ2-3; TRBD2 agrees at 8 bases. The CDR3 contains 15 residues. Per germline, CDR1 SGHVS and CDR2 FNYEAQ. Germline trimming cut 4 bases from V and 2 bases from J; bases unmatched to any gene: 5. CDR3 in DNA: TGTGCCAGCAGCTCGGGACTAGACCTCACAGATACGCAGTATTTT. This gives the protein CASSSGLDLTDTQYF. Variable domain in full (rest from reference TRBV7-6 and TRBJ2-3): GAGVSQSPRYKVTKRGQDVALRCDPISGHVSLYWYRQALGQGPEFLTYFNYEAQQDKSGLPNDRFSAERPEGSISTLTIQRTEQRDSAMYRCASSSGLDLTDTQYFGPGTRLTVL.